Listed here are 7 T cell receptor beta chains from one sample, sequenced in a study of T cell repertoires in ileal Crohn's disease. Time point noted: neoterminal ileum biopsy at postoperative endoscopy, about 6 months after surgery. Produced via immunoSEQ multiplex PCR; TCRdb's table is partial and in-frame only. The sample includes tens of thousands of clones, less than 90% seen only once; the top ten take over 2%. Source material: ileal tissue. The receptor source for this set is an adult with Crohn's disease.

The chain carries TRBV5-6 and TRBJ1-2; TRBD1 matches at 7 bases. The V and J ends lost 1 base and 6 bases, in that order; junction bases with no gene match: 21. The germline V gene encodes CDR1 SGHDT and CDR2 YYEEEE. This CDR3 contains 19 residues. CDR3 region: CASSLFGSYRGITPDGYTF. The DNA for the CDR3 is TGTGCCAGCAGCTTGTTTGGCTCATACAGGGGTATAACTCCCGATGGCTACACCTTC. The entire variable domain, with the rest obtained from reference TRBV5-6 and TRBJ1-2, is as follows: DAGVTQSPTHLIKTRGQQVTLRCSPKSGHDTVSWYQQALGQGPQFIFQYYEEEERQRGNFPDRFSGHQFPNYSSELNVNALLLGDSALYLCASSLFGSYRGITPDGYTFGSGTRLTVV.

This clone appeared once. The chain couples TRBV2 to TRBJ2-1; D uncertain. CDR3 size: 12 residues. CDR1 SNHLY and CDR2 FYNNEI come from the germline V gene. Trimming cost V 3 bases and J 8 bases, with 8 bases left between them. DNA for the CDR3: TGTGCCAGCAGTGATCTTTCGTATGAGCAGTTCTTC. Its protein product is CASSDLSYEQFF.

This chain joins TRBV28 and TRBJ2-7; maybe TRBD2 (6 bases). V was clipped by 3 bases and J by 4 bases, with 7 bases between them. CDR1 and CDR2 from the germline V gene are MDHEN and SYDVKM. The CDR3 has 12 residues. The CDR3 here is CASSFSGYEQYV. The CDR3 DNA reads TGTGCCAGCAGTTTCAGCGGGTACGAGCAGTACGTC.

This chain uses TRBV4-1 with TRBJ2-4; no clear D gene. The CDR3 loop spans 14 amino acids. Germline CDR1 MGHRA, CDR2 YSYEKL. Trimming took 4 bases from V and 0 from J, leaving 7 bases between them. CDR3 DNA: TGCGCCAGCAGCCGCACGGTAGCCAAAAACATTCAGTACTTC. This translates into CASSRTVAKNIQYF.

This clone appeared once. The CDR3 protein is CASSQRTIGNTIYF. The DNA of the CDR3 is TGCGCCAGCAGCCAACGAACAATAGGAAACACCATATATTTT. The V call is TRBV4-1, the J call TRBJ1-3; D uncertain. Trimming cost V 2 bases and J 4 bases, with 9 bases left between them. Germline-derived CDR1 and CDR2 are MGHRA and YSYEKL. This CDR3 is built from 14 residues.

This chain uses TRBV7-9 with TRBJ1-3; D is ambiguous. This CDR3 has 11 residues. Germline V gene sequence: CDR1 SEHNR, CDR2 FQNEAQ (reference sequence). Trimming shortened V by 8 bases and J by 7 bases, and 9 bases separated the two germline ends. In nucleotides, the CDR3 is TGTGCCAGCTATCCCCGGAACACCATATATTTT. The encoded protein is CASYPRNTIYF.

The chain joins TRBV4-2 to TRBJ1-1; 10 bases match TRBD1. Trimming at V came to 2 bases and at J to 5 bases, leaving 2 bases not matched to a gene. This CDR3 is 14 amino acids long. Germline lookup yields CDR1 LGHNA and CDR2 YNFKEQ. The CDR3 region is CASSQPGQGTEAFF. For the CDR3, the DNA is TGTGCCAGCAGCCAACCGGGACAGGGGACTGAAGCTTTCTTT.